Following are 27 T cell receptor beta chains from one sample sequenced in a study of PD-1 blockade in classical Hodgkin lymphoma. Time point reported: cycle 4 day 1 (C4D1), after 5 to 7 weeks of nivolumab. All patients relapsed after autologous stem cell transplantation, and brentuximab vedotin exposure varied. The data were produced by immunoSEQ multiplex PCR, yet TCRdb's version contains in-frame clones alone and is incomplete. The table shows roughly 60,000 clones, with approximately 92% occurring only once. The specimen comprised peripheral blood mononuclear cells (PBMCs), sampled before the fourth cycle of nivolumab. The receptors originated from a human donor with classical Hodgkin lymphoma.

This chain uses TRBV10-3 with TRBJ1-3; a possible D gene is TRBD1 (6 bases). Germline loops: CDR1 ENHRY, CDR2 SYGVKD. Trimming took off 0 bases at V and 0 bases at J, with 9 bases between the two ends. The length of the CDR3 is 16 residues. The CDR3 here is CAISESTGYSGNTIYF. The CDR3 nucleotides are TGTGCCATCAGTGAGTCGACAGGCTACTCTGGAAACACCATATATTTT.

The CDR3 coding sequence is TGTGCCAGCAGTTCAACCGGGACTATGTACGAGCAGTACTTC. Amino acid sequence: CASSSTGTMYEQYF. The rearrangement links TRBV28 to TRBJ2-7; 7 nucleotides match TRBD2. V lost 4 bases and J lost 4; bases outside the gene matches: 7. Germline V gives CDR1 MDHEN, CDR2 SYDVKM. The CDR3 has 14 amino acids.

V and J are TRBV6-1 and TRBJ1-5; tentatively, D is TRBD1 (5 bases). V gave up 2 bases and J gave up 7 bases, with 9 bases separating them. Germline loops: CDR1 MNHNS, CDR2 SASEGT. This CDR3 is 13 amino acids long. CDR3 DNA: TGTGCCAGCAGTGAACAGGGTTGGCAGCCCCAGCATTTT. This codes for CASSEQGWQPQHF.

The rearrangement uses TRBV19 and TRBJ1-3; TRBD1 matches 7 bases. Trimming removed 6 bases from V and 2 bases from J; junction bases left unmatched: 10. Germline V CDR1 and CDR2: LNHDA, SQIVND (reference sequence). The CDR3 runs to 16 residues. As DNA, the CDR3 is TGTGCCAGTAGATACCTCGACAGGGATGCTGGAAACACCATATATTTT. The encoded protein is CASRYLDRDAGNTIYF.

The V call is TRBV4-1, the J call TRBJ2-1; D remains unclear. The CDR3 sequence is 11 residues long. Germline CDR1 MGHRA, CDR2 YSYEKL. The V end lost 0 bases, the J end lost 9 bases, and 3 bases lay between the germline ends. The CDR3 loop is CASSQEVEQFF. For the CDR3, the DNA is TGCGCCAGCAGCCAAGAGGTTGAGCAGTTCTTC.

The chain carries TRBV4-1 and TRBJ2-4; possibly TRBD1 for D (5 bases). The CDR3 length is 16 residues. V gave up 2 bases and J gave up 0 bases, with 11 bases separating them. Germline-derived CDR1 and CDR2 are MGHRA and YSYEKL. The CDR3, as DNA: TGCGCCAGCAGCCAACTACCAGGGCTAGCCAAAAACATTCAGTACTTC. Its protein product is CASSQLPGLAKNIQYF.

The rearrangement uses TRBV27 and TRBJ2-1, with 13 bases fitting TRBD2. The CDR3 consists of 22 residues. V was clipped by 5 bases and J by 15 bases; unmatched bases: 34. Germline V lookup: CDR1 MNHEY, CDR2 SMNVEV (reference sequence). CDR3 in DNA: TGTGCCAGCAGTCCCTCCGGACTAGCGGGAGATGGTGGACCCGGACTCCGTCTTAAGCGGTTCTTC. It yields the protein CASSPSGLAGDGGPGLRLKRFF.

The J gene is TRBJ1-4, the V gene TRBV28, with a possible D match to TRBD1 (6 bases). Germline CDR1 is MDHEN and CDR2 is SYDVKM. Trimming took off 6 bases at V and 7 bases at J, with 18 bases between the two ends. The CDR3 is 15 amino acids. CDR3 region: CASSPRGAPGEKLFF. The DNA of the CDR3 is TGTGCCAGCAGCCCCCGGGGGGCGCCAGGTGAAAAACTGTTTTTT.

This rearrangement joins TRBV27 to TRBJ1-5; weak D call: TRBD1 (5 bases). With 6 bases removed from V and 2 bases from J, the gap between germline ends came to 23 bases. Germline V gene data show CDR1 as MNHEY and CDR2 as SMNVEV (reference sequence). The CDR3 runs to 18 residues. The DNA of the CDR3 is TGTGCCAGCAGACCCGGGGCAGAAGATATTAGGGGCAATCAGCCCCAGCATTTT. The encoded protein is CASRPGAEDIRGNQPQHF.

The chain joins TRBV7-6 to TRBJ1-1, with no clear D. From germline, CDR1 is SGHVS and CDR2 FNYEAQ. The CDR3 spans 15 residues. The ends were cut back, 5 bases at V and 4 bases at J, with 17 bases in the middle. The CDR3 nucleotides are TGTGCCAGCAGCCCCATGGTCGGGAGGAGCACTGAAGCTTTCTTT. Protein product: CASSPMVGRSTEAFF. Variable domain in full (rest from reference TRBV7-6 and TRBJ1-1): GAGVSQSPRYKVTKRGQDVALRCDPISGHVSLYWYRQALGQGPEFLTYFNYEAQQDKSGLPNDRFSAERPEGSISTLTIQRTEQRDSAMYRCASSPMVGRSTEAFFGQGTRLTVV.

This clone has a handful of counts. This chain connects TRBV7-2 to TRBJ1-2; D might be TRBD1 (5 bases). This CDR3 has 14 amino acids. Germline V gives CDR1 SGHTA, CDR2 FQGNSA. Trimming pared 1 base from V and 3 bases from J, leaving 9 bases between. The CDR3, as DNA: TGTGCCAGCAGCTTAGATTGGGACCACTATGGCTACACCTTC. Its translation: CASSLDWDHYGYTF.

V usage is TRBV6-5 and J usage is TRBJ1-1; 8 positions agree with TRBD1. There are 16 residues in the CDR3. The V gene end was trimmed by 2 bases and the J gene end by 5 bases; junction bases not matched to a gene: 10. Germline V gene sequence: CDR1 MNHEY, CDR2 SVGAGI. CDR3 in DNA: TGTGCCAGCAGTTACGCCCCCTCAGGGGGCGGAACTGAAGCTTTCTTT. Protein product: CASSYAPSGGGTEAFF.

The genes are TRBV5-4 and TRBJ1-3, with D tentatively TRBD1 (5 bases). The length of the CDR3 is 16 residues. Trimming shortened V by 5 bases and J by 4 bases, and 19 bases separated the two germline ends. CDR1 is SGHNT, CDR2 YYREEE, per germline (reference sequence). As DNA, the CDR3 is TGTGCCAGCAGTTACCAGCGGCAGGGCTCAGGAAACACCATATATTTT. Its translation: CASSYQRQGSGNTIYF.

A few counts support this clone. The chain is built from TRBV4-1 and TRBJ1-4; D not certain. Germline CDR1 MGHRA, CDR2 YSYEKL. There are 15 residues in the CDR3. V lost 2 bases and J lost 7, with 14 bases in between. The CDR3 DNA is TGCGCCAGCAGCCAACGGACGCTTGAGAGTGAAAAACTGTTTTTT. Its translation: CASSQRTLESEKLFF.

Only one count was recorded for this clone. The CDR3 sequence: CASGQGRNEQFF. Here the CDR3 DNA reads TGTGCCAGCGGACAGGGTAGAAATGAGCAGTTCTTC. The chain recombines TRBV28 with TRBJ2-1, with 8 bases identical to TRBD1. Germline loops: CDR1 MDHEN, CDR2 SYDVKM. The CDR3 sequence is 12 residues long. J was trimmed by 7 bases and V by 8 bases; bases with no gene match: 4. Together with reference TRBV28 and TRBJ2-1, the CDR3 gives the full variable domain: DVKVTQSSRYLVKRTGEKVFLECVQDMDHENMFWYRQDPGLGLRLIYFSYDVKMKEKGDIPEGYSVSREKKERFSLILESASTNQTSMYLCASGQGRNEQFFGPGTRLTVL.

V and J are TRBV9 and TRBJ2-7, with 12 bases lining up with TRBD1. V trimming: 2 bases; J trimming: 5 bases; junction bases outside the gene matches: 8. The CDR3 covers 16 residues. CDR1 SGDLS and CDR2 YYNGEE come from the germline V gene. Here the CDR3 DNA reads TGTGCCAGCAGCGTCGATTCCGGGACAGGGGGCGACGAGCAGTACTTC. This gives the protein CASSVDSGTGGDEQYF.

The chain joins TRBV10-1 to TRBJ1-6; 8 bases are shared with TRBD1. Germline CDR1 reads WNHNN; CDR2 reads SYGVQD (reference sequence). V dropped 4 bases and J dropped 7; count of bases not matched to a gene: 3. This CDR3 is built from 14 residues. The CDR3 region is CASSARDRNSPLHF. DNA of the CDR3: TGCGCCAGCAGTGCCCGGGACAGGAATTCACCCCTCCACTTT.

The chain couples TRBV19 to TRBJ2-7; D gene ambiguous. The ends were cut back, 2 bases at V and 2 bases at J, with 7 bases in the middle. The germline CDR1 and CDR2 sequences are LNHDA and SQIVND (reference sequence). The CDR3 is 13 residues long. The chain's CDR3 is CASSINTAYEQYF. The CDR3 bases are TGTGCCAGTAGTATAAATACAGCCTACGAGCAGTACTTC.

CDR3 in amino acids: CASSSTSGRLNEQFF. The CDR3 DNA reads TGTGCCAGCAGCTCCACTAGCGGGAGGTTGAATGAGCAGTTCTTC. The J gene is TRBJ2-1, the V gene TRBV7-8; TRBD2 agrees at 12 bases. V was pared by 4 bases and J by 7 bases, with 5 bases of the junction left unmatched. This CDR3 is 15 amino acids long. CDR1 SGHVS and CDR2 FQNEAQ come from the germline V gene.

CDR3 coding DNA: TGCGCCAGCAGCCATCCACCAGGGACTAGCGGGGGGGCTCGTACAGATACGCAGTATTTT. This sequence encodes CASSHPPGTSGGARTDTQYF. This sequence joins TRBV4-1 and TRBJ2-3, with 16 bases that match TRBD2. The CDR3 covers 20 residues. The J segment lost 3 bases and the V segment lost 3 bases, leaving 12 bases of the junction unmatched. Germline lookup yields CDR1 MGHRA and CDR2 YSYEKL.

This clone was seen a single time. This chain links TRBV4-1 with TRBJ1-1; D unresolved. The V gene lost 2 bases and the J gene lost 3 bases, with 7 bases spanning the gap. The germline gives CDR1 MGHRA, CDR2 YSYEKL. The length of the CDR3 is 13 residues. The CDR3 is CASSQHGDTEAFF. The CDR3 bases are TGCGCCAGCAGCCAACATGGCGACACTGAAGCTTTCTTT.

The chain has TRBV7-9 and TRBJ2-3; TRBD2 matches at 7 bases. This CDR3 comprises 14 residues. Germline lookup yields CDR1 SEHNR and CDR2 FQNEAQ (reference sequence). V gave up 5 bases and J gave up 4 bases; unmatched junction bases: 6. CDR3 DNA sequence: TGTGCCAGCAGCACCCCGGGGGGAGCAGATACGCAGTATTTT. Translating it yields CASSTPGGADTQYF.

J is TRBJ2-5 and V is TRBV20-1; D not resolved. This CDR3 region has 11 residues. Germline assignment: CDR1 DFQATT and CDR2 SNEGSKA (reference sequence). Between the trimmed V and J ends, which lost 0 bases and 5 bases, there was a span of 4 bases. The chain's CDR3 is CSAREGETQYF. The CDR3 coding sequence is TGCAGTGCTAGAGAGGGGGAGACCCAGTACTTC.

This clone appeared a few times. The V call is TRBV5-1, the J call TRBJ1-1, with D unresolved. The V gene lost 1 base and the J gene lost 1 base, with 8 bases spanning the gap. The length of the CDR3 is 14 residues. CDR1 and CDR2 from the germline V gene are SGHRS and YFSETQ. The DNA of the CDR3 is TGCGCCAGCAGCTTGTCCGCAACGAACACTGAAGCTTTCTTT. The encoded protein is CASSLSATNTEAFF.

J is TRBJ2-6 and V is TRBV14; D call uncertain. The V end lost 6 bases, the J end lost 3 bases, and 6 bases lay between the germline ends. The CDR3 is 13 residues long. Germline V gene data show CDR1 as SGHDN and CDR2 as FVKESK. The CDR3 coding sequence is TGTGCCAGCAGGAATAGTGGGGCCAACGTCCTGACTTTC. It specifies CASRNSGANVLTF.

V and J are TRBV27 and TRBJ2-5, with D hard to call. With 6 bases removed from V and 1 base from J, the gap between germline ends came to 12 bases. Germline V lookup: CDR1 MNHEY, CDR2 SMNVEV (reference sequence). The length of the CDR3 is 14 residues. The CDR3 spells CASREQMTQETQYF. CDR3 nucleotides: TGTGCCAGCAGAGAACAGATGACCCAAGAGACCCAGTACTTC.

The genes are TRBV29-1 and TRBJ1-3; D ambiguous. Germline assignment: CDR1 SQVTM and CDR2 ANQGSEA. The CDR3 consists of 14 residues. The V end lost 8 bases, the J end lost 2 bases, and 16 bases lay between the germline ends. The CDR3 reads CSPPVGLPGNTIYF. CDR3 sequence (DNA): TGCAGCCCGCCGGTGGGTCTGCCTGGAAACACCATATATTTT.